These T cell receptor beta chains were read from a single sample in a study of tumor-infiltrating lymphocytes in primary liver carcinoma. TCRdb analysed the multiplex PCR reads with MiXCR anew, one entry per CDR3 protein. The sample lists 65,000 to 80,000 distinct CDR3 sequences, almost 70% occurring once. The source material was liver tumor tissue from sampling region 4. The receptors here all came from a middle-aged man with primary liver carcinoma and hepatitis B virus infection. Each CDR3 is given with its conserved first and last residue. A D gene is named only where the DNA matches it firmly. Rows may omit the clone size; those that give it use once, few, many or a size class.

clone size: .
D gene: TRBD1
V gene: TRBV6-1
J gene: TRBJ1-4
CDR3 DNA: TGTGCCAGCAGTGTGGGACAGGCACTAGAAAAACTGTTTTTT
CDR3 protein: CASSVGQALEKLFF

clone size: .
D gene: TRBD2
V gene: TRBV11-3
J gene: TRBJ2-1
CDR3 DNA: TGTGCCAGCAGCTCTCTAGCGGGAGAGCGTGAGCAGTTCTTC
CDR3 protein: CASSSLAGEREQFF

clone size: .
D gene: .
V gene: TRBV11-2
J gene: TRBJ2-1
CDR3 DNA: TGTGCCAGCAACTTTGACCCTAGGAGGACCGGGAGTTGCAATGAACAGTTCTTC
CDR3 protein: CASNFDPRRTGSCNEQFF

clone size: medium-sized
D gene: .
V gene: TRBV11-2
J gene: TRBJ2-5
CDR3 DNA: TGTGCCAGCAGCCTCCAAGCCTCAGGGCGGGAGACCCAGTACTTC
CDR3 protein: CASSLQASGRETQYF

clone size: .
D gene: .
V gene: TRBV5-6
J gene: TRBJ2-1
CDR3 DNA: TGTACCAGCAGCTTCGGGACTTACAATGGGCAGTTCTTC
CDR3 protein: CTSSFGTYNGQFF

clone size: .
D gene: TRBD2
V gene: TRBV10-3
J gene: TRBJ2-7
CDR3 DNA: TGTGCCAACAACCCGGGACTAGCGGCGTCCCCCTTCTCCTACGAGCACTACTTC
CDR3 protein: CANNPGLAASPFSYEHYF

clone size: .
D gene: .
V gene: TRBV11-2
J gene: TRBJ2-1
CDR3 DNA: .
CDR3 protein: CTSSLTVGGGNEQFF

clone size: .
D gene: .
V gene: TRBV4-2
J gene: TRBJ2-7
CDR3 DNA: TGTGCCAGCAGCCAAGCAGGCAACGAGCAGTACTTC
CDR3 protein: CASSQAGNEQYF

clone size: few
D gene: TRBD2
V gene: TRBV6-1
J gene: TRBJ2-3
CDR3 DNA: TGTGCCAGCAGTAAACAGATAGCGGGGCAAGATACGCAATATTTT
CDR3 protein: CASSKQIAGQDTQYF

clone size: .
D gene: .
V gene: TRBV29-1
J gene: TRBJ2-1
CDR3 DNA: TGCAGCGTCCTTAGCGGAGAGCGCTCCTACAATGAGCAGTTCTTC
CDR3 protein: CSVLSGERSYNEQFF

clone size: once
D gene: .
V gene: TRBV11-2
J gene: TRBJ2-1
CDR3 DNA: TGTGCCAGCAGCTTTGGTCCCAGGAGGACCGGGAGTTACAATGAGCAGTTCTTC
CDR3 protein: CASSFGPRRTGSYNEQFF

clone size: .
D gene: TRBD2
V gene: TRBV6-1
J gene: TRBJ2-5
CDR3 DNA: TGCGCCGGCAGGGTAGCGGGAGAGACCCAGTACTTC
CDR3 protein: CAGRVAGETQYF

clone size: .
D gene: .
V gene: TRBV11-2
J gene: TRBJ1-4
CDR3 DNA: TGTGCCAGCAGCATAAAGGTTGGGGACGAAATACTGTTTTTT
CDR3 protein: CASSIKVGDEILFF

clone size: .
D gene: .
V gene: TRBV18
J gene: TRBJ1-1
CDR3 DNA: TGTGCCAGCTCACCAAAACAGGGCGTGAACACTGAAGCTTTCTTT
CDR3 protein: CASSPKQGVNTEAFF

clone size: .
D gene: .
V gene: TRBV7-2
J gene: TRBJ1-2
CDR3 DNA: TGTGCCAGCAGCTTAGGGAGGGGCCCCGAAGGCTACACCTTC
CDR3 protein: CASSLGRGPEGYTF

clone size: .
D gene: .
V gene: TRBV12-3/TRBV12-4
J gene: TRBJ2-3
CDR3 DNA: TGTGTCAGCAGTTTCATCCACGGCGCAGATACGCAGTATTTT
CDR3 protein: CVSSFIHGADTQYF

clone size: .
D gene: .
V gene: TRBV11-2
J gene: TRBJ2-7
CDR3 DNA: TGTGCCAGCAGTTTACAACTTACTTCCTACCAACAGTACTTC
CDR3 protein: CASSLQLTSYQQYF

clone size: .
D gene: .
V gene: TRBV11-2
J gene: TRBJ2-3
CDR3 DNA: TGTGCCAGCTGCCCCCCGACTAACGGCAGCATAGATACGCAGTATTTT
CDR3 protein: CASCPPTNGSIDTQYF

clone size: .
D gene: .
V gene: TRBV6-1
J gene: TRBJ1-2
CDR3 DNA: TGTACCAGCAGTGAAGCGCGGTTGGGCAGGGACTATGGCTACACCTTC
CDR3 protein: CTSSEARLGRDYGYTF

clone size: .
D gene: .
V gene: TRBV2
J gene: TRBJ2-1
CDR3 DNA: TGTGCCAGCAGTCTTCTGGGACCTCCATACAATGAGCAGTTCTTC
CDR3 protein: CASSLLGPPYNEQFF

clone size: .
D gene: .
V gene: TRBV12-5
J gene: TRBJ1-1
CDR3 DNA: TGTGCTAGTGGTCTGGGAGAGGGTGAAGCTTTCTTT
CDR3 protein: CASGLGEGEAFF

clone size: many
D gene: .
V gene: TRBV5-6
J gene: TRBJ1-2
CDR3 DNA: TGTGCCAGCAGCTCCGGACACGTCTATGGCTACACCTTC
CDR3 protein: CASSSGHVYGYTF

clone size: many
D gene: TRBD2
V gene: TRBV20-1
J gene: TRBJ2-7
CDR3 DNA: TGCAGTGTTCCGGGACTAGAGGTCGAGCAGTACTTC
CDR3 protein: CSVPGLEVEQYF

clone size: many
D gene: TRBD1
V gene: TRBV29-1
J gene: TRBJ1-4
CDR3 DNA: TGCAGCGTTGAAGCCCTGGGACAGGGTGATGAAAAACTGTTTTTT
CDR3 protein: CSVEALGQGDEKLFF

clone size: .
D gene: .
V gene: TRBV20-1
J gene: TRBJ2-1
CDR3 DNA: TGCAGTGCTAGAGATGGGGAGAACGACCACAATGAGCAGTTCTTC
CDR3 protein: CSARDGENDHNEQFF

clone size: .
D gene: TRBD1
V gene: TRBV5-1
J gene: TRBJ1-1
CDR3 DNA: TGCGCCTGCAGCTTAGGGGGCAGGGAGTCGACTGAAGCTTTCTTT
CDR3 protein: CACSLGGRESTEAFF

clone size: .
D gene: .
V gene: TRBV4-1
J gene: TRBJ1-3
CDR3 DNA: TGCGCCAGTAACCAAGCTGGAAACACCATATATTTT
CDR3 protein: CASNQAGNTIYF

clone size: many
D gene: .
V gene: TRBV2
J gene: TRBJ2-1
CDR3 DNA: TGTGCCAGCAGCGTTAATGAGCAGTTCTTC
CDR3 protein: CASSVNEQFF

clone size: .
D gene: .
V gene: TRBV29-1
J gene: TRBJ1-2
CDR3 DNA: TGCAGTCCGGCGGGGGTACTAGACTATGGCTACACCTTC
CDR3 protein: CSPAGVLDYGYTF

clone size: many
D gene: .
V gene: TRBV5-6
J gene: TRBJ1-5
CDR3 DNA: TGTGCCAGCAGCTGGTGGGACGGGAATCAGCCCCAGCATTTT
CDR3 protein: CASSWWDGNQPQHF

clone size: .
D gene: .
V gene: TRBV4-1
J gene: TRBJ1-5
CDR3 DNA: TGCGTCAGCAGGCAAGGGACCGCCAATCAGCCCCAGCATTTT
CDR3 protein: CVSRQGTANQPQHF

clone size: many
D gene: .
V gene: TRBV28
J gene: TRBJ2-7
CDR3 DNA: TGTGCCAGCAGTTTCCAGCTAGGCGCGTCAGACGAGCAGTACTTC
CDR3 protein: CASSFQLGASDEQYF

clone size: .
D gene: .
V gene: TRBV12-3/TRBV12-4
J gene: TRBJ1-6
CDR3 DNA: TGTGCCGGCAGTCCCAGGATCGGCTCCTATAATTCACCCCCCCACTTT
CDR3 protein: CAGSPRIGSYNSPPHF

clone size: .
D gene: TRBD2
V gene: TRBV28
J gene: TRBJ2-1
CDR3 DNA: TGTGCCAGCAAAGAAGCGGGGGACAATGGGCAGTTTTTC
CDR3 protein: CASKEAGDNGQFF

clone size: many
D gene: .
V gene: TRBV4-2
J gene: TRBJ2-1
CDR3 DNA: TGTGCCAGCAGCCAAGGTATTGCGATGGGTGAGCAGTTCTTC
CDR3 protein: CASSQGIAMGEQFF